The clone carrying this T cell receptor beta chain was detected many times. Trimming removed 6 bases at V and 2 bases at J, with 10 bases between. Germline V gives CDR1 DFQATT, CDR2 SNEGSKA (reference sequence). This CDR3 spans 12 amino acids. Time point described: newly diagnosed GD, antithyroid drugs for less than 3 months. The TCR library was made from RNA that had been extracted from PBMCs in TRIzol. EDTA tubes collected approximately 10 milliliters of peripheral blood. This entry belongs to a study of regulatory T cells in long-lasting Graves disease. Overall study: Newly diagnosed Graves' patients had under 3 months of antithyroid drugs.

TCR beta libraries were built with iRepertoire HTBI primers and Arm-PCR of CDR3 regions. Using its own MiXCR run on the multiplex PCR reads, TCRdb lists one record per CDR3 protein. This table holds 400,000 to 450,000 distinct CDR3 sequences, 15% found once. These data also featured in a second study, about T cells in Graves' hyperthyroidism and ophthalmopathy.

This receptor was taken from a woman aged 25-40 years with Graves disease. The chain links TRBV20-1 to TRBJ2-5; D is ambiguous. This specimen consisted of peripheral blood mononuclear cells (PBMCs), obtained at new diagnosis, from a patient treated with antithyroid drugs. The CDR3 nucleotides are TGCAGTGCCGACGAGGAACAAGAGACCCAGTACTTC. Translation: CSADEEQETQYF.